Listed below are T cell receptor beta chains from one sample, sequenced in a study of identical twins. TCRdb called the 5' RACE reads again in MiXCR, with one record for every CDR3 protein. The sample records some 900,000 distinct CDR3 sequences, over 9% being singletons. These data were likewise used in another study, on yellow fever vaccine responses in identical twins.

Sequencing was performed on PBMCs. Receptors originate from a woman aged 18 to 35 in good health. Both conserved end residues are part of each CDR3.

v_gene	j_gene	CDR3aa
TRBV20-1	TRBJ1-5	CSARESGTGFSQPQHF
TRBV6-5	TRBJ2-2	CASSYSTSGGRPGELFF
TRBV7-2	TRBJ2-7	CASSLFGVGGIYEQYF
TRBV6-1	TRBJ1-2	CASSSGAGRAYGYTF
TRBV18	TRBJ2-1	CASSPPGRDNEQFF
TRBV29-1	TRBJ2-1	CSGGLAGVTYNEQFF
TRBV28	TRBJ2-3	CASSPNSGGPTDTQYF
TRBV20-1	TRBJ2-7	CSGRLAGGSSYEQYF
TRBV4-1	TRBJ1-4	CASSQDSGATNEKLFF
TRBV14	TRBJ2-3	CASSPPASGRYNTQYF
TRBV7-3	TRBJ2-1	CASSQGTGEGGEQFF
TRBV2	TRBJ1-5	CASGQVNQPQHF
TRBV4-1	TRBJ2-2	CASSQGLDPSTGELFF
TRBV20-1	TRBJ2-3	CSARDPGTIRGTDTQYF
TRBV28	TRBJ1-6	CASSLWMGVKSPLHF
TRBV7-9	TRBJ2-1	CASSPRQGFPQYEQFF
TRBV12-3/TRBV12-4	TRBJ1-6	CASSLALPGVGPLHF